A single sample is the source of the 30 T cell receptor beta chains below, sequenced in a study of regulatory T cells in long-lasting Graves disease. Arm-PCR of CDR3 regions and iRepertoire HTBI primers were used to build TCR beta libraries. Using its own MiXCR run on the multiplex PCR reads, TCRdb lists one record per CDR3 protein. The sample contains a few hundred thousand distinct CDR3 sequences, 22% of which appear only once. The time point was: persistent/refractory GD, antithyroid drugs over 5 years with positive TRAb. From PBMCs, RNA was extracted and then used to make the TCR library. The starting material was peripheral blood mononuclear cells (PBMCs), obtained when the disease was refractory, from a patient treated with antithyroid drugs. These receptors were obtained from a female donor with Graves disease.

This clonotype was detected many times. The J gene is TRBJ2-5, the V gene TRBV3-1, with D tentatively TRBD2 (5 bases). There are 17 residues in the CDR3. CDR1 and CDR2 from the germline V gene are LGHDT and YNNKEL (reference sequence). V lost 1 base and J lost 5, with 20 bases in between. This CDR3 reads CASSQGAGGGSGETQYF. The CDR3 DNA reads TGTGCCAGCAGCCAAGGAGCTGGCGGAGGTTCAGGCGAGACCCAGTACTTC.

As to this clonotype: A much larger clone is a single base away; this may be a read error. The genes are TRBV6-9 and TRBJ1-1; possibly TRBD1 for D (5 bases). The CDR3 loop spans 13 amino acids. The germline CDR1 and CDR2 sequences are MNHGY and SVAAGI. The CDR3 spells CASGYDAGTEAFF. DNA of the CDR3: TGTGCCAGCGGTTACGACGCAGGGACTGAAGCTTTCTTT.

This clonotype was recorded at least ten times. V and J are TRBV28 and TRBJ2-5, with TRBD2 matching over 9 bases. CDR1 is MDHEN and CDR2 is SYDVKM in the germline V gene. J gave up 4 bases and V 5 bases, and 11 bases lay outside the gene matches. CDR3 length equals 16 residues. The CDR3 sequence is CASSLSGVAGAETQYF. The CDR3, as DNA: TGTGCCAGCAGTCTCTCCGGGGTAGCGGGAGCAGAGACCCAGTACTTC.

This clonotype was seen at least ten times. The V and J genes are TRBV11-2 and TRBJ2-5; weak D call: TRBD2 (6 bases). V was cut by 4 bases and J by 0 bases, with 12 bases left in between. Germline CDR1 SGHAT, CDR2 FQNNGV. The CDR3 has 15 amino acids. The CDR3 DNA reads TGTGCCAGCAGCTCCCTAGCGAGAGACCAAGAGACCCAGTACTTC. It yields the protein CASSSLARDQETQYF.

On this clonotype: With a much larger clone just one base away, this may be a read error. The chain recombines TRBV11-2 with TRBJ1-2; weak D call: TRBD1 (5 bases). The germline V and J ends were trimmed by 0 bases and 6 bases, with 14 bases remaining between them. The CDR3 length is 15 residues. The germline CDR1 and CDR2 sequences are SGHAT and FQNNGV. The CDR3, as DNA: TGTGCCAGCAGCTTAGAGAAGGGTTGGGGGGATGGCTACACCTTC. Its protein is CASSLEKGWGDGYTF.

This clonotype was picked up a small number of times. This rearrangement joins TRBV6-2 or TRBV6-3 to TRBJ1-5, with D possibly matching TRBD1 (6 bases). The CDR3 loop spans 15 amino acids. Germline values: CDR1 MNHEY, CDR2 SVGEGT. The germline V and J ends were trimmed by 4 bases and 5 bases, with 15 bases remaining between them. For the CDR3, the DNA is TGTGCCAGCAGTTGGGGGACACCTCGGGATCAGCCCCAGCATTTT. This translates into CASSWGTPRDQPQHF.

This clonotype was counted a few times. This chain uses TRBV4-3 with TRBJ2-7; TRBD2 aligns across 7 bases. J lost 1 base, V lost 0 bases, and 6 bases had no gene match. Per the germline V gene, CDR1 is LGHNA and CDR2 is YSLEER. This CDR3 comprises 16 residues. The DNA of the CDR3 is TGCGCCAGCAGCCAAGATACCCCTAGCGGATCCTACGAGCAGTACTTC. It is translated as CASSQDTPSGSYEQYF.

Regarding this clonotype: With a much larger clone just one base away, this may be a read error. V is TRBV6-5 and J is TRBJ2-7; 7 positions match TRBD1. CDR1 MNHEY and CDR2 SVGAGI come from the germline V gene. This CDR3 comprises 15 residues. The CDR3: CASSYLDRPSYKQYF. CDR3 nucleotides: TGTGCCAGCAGTTACCTGGACAGGCCCTCCTACAAGCAGTACTTC.

The sample holds many counts of this clonotype. V is TRBV2 and J is TRBJ2-4, with 15 bases aligning to TRBD2. V gave up 8 bases and J gave up 0 bases; unmatched junction bases: 5. Germline-derived CDR1 and CDR2 are SNHLY and FYNNEI. This CDR3 is built from 17 residues. The CDR3 loop reads CASQRTSGGVAKNIQYF. For the CDR3, the DNA is TGTGCCAGCCAAAGGACTAGCGGGGGGGTAGCCAAAAACATTCAGTACTTC.

This clonotype was recorded many times. This chain links TRBV11-2 with TRBJ2-5, with 8 positions matching TRBD1. Germline V gene sequence: CDR1 SGHAT, CDR2 FQNNGV. This CDR3 has 13 amino acids. V dropped 3 bases and J dropped 4; count of bases not matched to a gene: 1. This CDR3 reads CASSFGTGETQYF. The CDR3 DNA reads as TGTGCCAGCAGCTTTGGGACAGGAGAGACCCAGTACTTC.

This clonotype was detected many times. V and J are TRBV7-2 and TRBJ1-4; TRBD1 might be the D (5 bases). The germline V and J ends were trimmed by 5 bases and 5 bases, with 9 bases remaining between them. The CDR3 spans 13 residues. CDR1 SGHTA and CDR2 FQGNSA come from the germline V gene. CDR3 nucleotides: TGTGCCAGCAGCAGGGGCGGAAATGAAAAACTGTTTTTT. Its translation is CASSRGGNEKLFF.

The table lists this clonotype with a few counts. The chain carries TRBV6-1 and TRBJ2-2, with D uncertain. This CDR3 region has 14 residues. Germline CDR1 and CDR2: MNHNS and SASEGT. Trimming cost V 0 bases and J 3 bases, with 5 bases left between them. This CDR3 is CASSEASDTGELFF. CDR3 coding DNA: TGTGCCAGCAGTGAAGCTAGTGACACCGGGGAGCTGTTTTTT.

In its sample, this clonotype was seen once. One base away lies a much larger clone, so this may be a sequencing read error. The CDR3 end shows no conserved phenylalanine or tryptophan, and so a read error is likely. The CDR3 coding sequence is TGTGCCAGCAGTAAGGGAGGCGAGCAGTACCTC. Its translation: CASSKGGEQYL. The chain has TRBV12-3 or TRBV12-4 and TRBJ2-7; a possible D gene is TRBD2 (6 bases). V lost 5 bases and J lost 6, with 8 bases in between. There are 11 residues in the CDR3.

This clonotype was seen at least ten times. The V call is TRBV7-2, the J call TRBJ2-7; no clear D. This CDR3 region has 10 residues. Germline CDR1 and CDR2: SGHTA and FQGNSA. V lost 8 bases and J lost 1, with 3 bases in between. The CDR3 nucleotides are TGTGCCAGCGGATCCTACGAGCAGTACTTC. This sequence encodes CASGSYEQYF.

V gene TRBV20-1 combines with J gene TRBJ2-7; 8 bases are shared with TRBD2. Germline-derived CDR1 and CDR2 are DFQATT and SNEGSKA (reference sequence). With V trimmed by 6 bases and J by 7 bases, 2 bases remained unmatched. The CDR3 totals 10 residues. This CDR3 is CSAGTREQYF. In DNA form, the CDR3 reads TGCAGTGCCGGGACTAGAGAGCAGTACTTC.

In the case of this clonotype: Its ends do not fully match the called genes, so a read error is possible. V and J are TRBV18 and TRBJ2-7; the D is unclear. This CDR3 contains 11 residues. Germline V lookup: CDR1 KGHSH, CDR2 LQKENI. CDR3 residues: CACSPSYEQYF. CDR3 nucleotide sequence: TGTGCCTGCTCACCGTCCTACGAGCAGTACTTC.

This clonotype was counted only a few times. J is TRBJ2-5 and V is TRBV29-1; possibly TRBD1 for D (6 bases). The J call may be incorrect, as the DNA end agrees better with TRBJ2-7. The CDR3 is 14 amino acids. Per germline, CDR1 SQVTM and CDR2 ANQGSEA. CDR3 loop: CSVGKQGPTNEQYF. The CDR3 DNA reads as TGCAGCGTAGGGAAACAGGGCCCAACCAACGAGCAGTACTTC.

This clonotype was recorded at least ten times. This chain connects TRBV6-1 to TRBJ1-6; D is uncertain. V gave up 7 bases and J gave up 7 bases, with 5 bases separating them. The CDR3 runs 11 residues. The germline V gene encodes CDR1 MNHNS and CDR2 SASEGT. The chain's CDR3 is CASNQNSPLHF. CDR3 sequence (DNA): TGTGCCAGCAACCAAAATTCACCCCTCCACTTT.

This clonotype appeared a single time. A far larger clone is one nucleotide away, so this likely arose from a read error. The chain carries TRBV6-4 and TRBJ1-2; TRBD1 is a possible D gene (6 bases). Germline lookup yields CDR1 MRHNA and CDR2 SNTAGT. V was shortened by 5 bases and J by 4 bases, with 17 bases between the two germline ends. CDR3 length equals 15 residues. The CDR3, as DNA: TGTGCCAGCAGTCGGACGGGGGCGGGTATCTATGGCTACACCTTC. Protein sequence: CASSRTGAGIYGYTF.

In this sample, this clonotype turned up a few times. The chain is built from TRBV18 and TRBJ2-4, with 7 bases fitting TRBD2. CDR1 and CDR2 (germline): KGHSH, LQKENI. V lost 3 bases, J lost 10 bases, and 12 bases stayed unmatched. The CDR3 is 15 amino acids. CDR3 sequence reads: CASSPGGTTGLIQYF. In DNA form, the CDR3 reads TGTGCCAGCTCACCGGGGGGGACTACGGGGCTTATTCAGTACTTC.

In its sample, this clonotype was seen a few times. The chain recombines TRBV20-1 with TRBJ2-7; D possibly uses TRBD1 or TRBD2 (5 bases each). CDR1 is DFQATT, CDR2 SNEGSKA, per germline (reference sequence). This CDR3 comprises 14 residues. V lost 7 bases and J 2 bases, leaving 18 bases between the germline ends. In DNA, the CDR3 is TGCAGTGTATTGCCGGGGCAGGGCGCCTACGAGCAGTACTTC. It yields the protein CSVLPGQGAYEQYF.

The chain employs TRBV6-2 or TRBV6-3 and TRBJ1-5; weak D call: TRBD1 (5 bases). The V and J ends lost 4 bases and 5 bases respectively, with 6 bases between them. Germline V lookup: CDR1 MNHEY, CDR2 SVGEGT. This CDR3 spans 12 amino acids. The DNA for the CDR3 is TGTGCCAGCAGTTCGGGGCATCAGCCCCAGCATTTT. Protein product: CASSSGHQPQHF.

This clonotype was seen a few times. The chain is built from TRBV7-8 and TRBJ2-6; D unresolved. The CDR3 sequence is 13 residues long. Germline CDR1 SGHVS, CDR2 FQNEAQ. CDR3 residues: CAGDLTGANVLTF. DNA for the CDR3: TGTGCGGGTGACCTCACTGGGGCCAACGTCCTGACTTTC.

The DNA for the CDR3 is TGTGCCTGGAGTATTAACAGGGGGCAGTTCTTC. Its translation is CAWSINRGQFF. The chain is built from TRBV30 and TRBJ2-1, with TRBD1 identical over 7 bases. The CDR3 loop spans 11 amino acids. Germline CDR1 GTSNPN, CDR2 SVGIG (reference sequence). V lost 2 bases to trimming and J lost 12 bases; unmatched junction nucleotides: 4.

This clonotype was counted only a few times. The chain couples TRBV19 to TRBJ2-5; TRBD1 is a possible D gene (6 bases). The CDR3 is 17 amino acids. From germline, CDR1 is LNHDA and CDR2 SQIVND (reference sequence). The V end lost 3 bases, the J end lost 5 bases, and 22 bases lay between the germline ends. The chain's CDR3 is CASSIGKAGALSETQYF. CDR3 nucleotide sequence: TGTGCCAGTAGTATCGGGAAGGCAGGGGCATTGTCGGAGACCCAGTACTTC.

The chain recombines TRBV20-1 with TRBJ1-4; D remains ambiguous. Germline assignment: CDR1 DFQATT and CDR2 SNEGSKA (reference sequence). Trimming took off 7 bases at V and 8 bases at J, with 11 bases between the two ends. CDR3 length equals 11 residues. The CDR3 spells CSELVEEKLFF. In DNA, the CDR3 is TGCAGTGAACTGGTTGAGGAAAAACTGTTTTTT.

The chain employs TRBV29-1 and TRBJ1-1, with 8 nucleotides matching TRBD1. The trim removed 4 bases at V and 1 base at J, leaving 8 bases unmatched. The CDR3 is 15 amino acids. In germline, CDR1 is SQVTM, CDR2 ANQGSEA. The CDR3 loop is CSVGGTTGGNTEAFF. The CDR3 DNA follows: TGCAGCGTTGGCGGGACCACAGGGGGGAACACTGAAGCTTTCTTT.

In this sample, this clonotype turned up many times. The chain joins TRBV7-2 to TRBJ1-5; possibly TRBD1 for D (5 bases). V was trimmed by 2 bases and J by 6 bases, leaving 11 bases between them. Germline V gives CDR1 SGHTA, CDR2 FQGNSA. CDR3 length: 14 amino acids. CDR3 coding DNA: TGTGCCAGCAGCTTACAGGGTTACGGTCAGCCCCAGCATTTT. Encoded protein: CASSLQGYGQPQHF.

This clonotype was recorded a few times. V usage is TRBV5-1 and J usage is TRBJ1-2, with 9 bases lining up with TRBD1. Germline assignment: CDR1 SGHRS and CDR2 YFSETQ. V lost 4 bases to trimming and J lost 8 bases; unmatched junction nucleotides: 12. This CDR3 comprises 15 residues. The CDR3 DNA reads TGCGCCAGCAGCAAAACCCGGGACAGGGTTTGGGGCTACACCTTC. Its translation: CASSKTRDRVWGYTF. Drawing the rest from reference TRBV5-1 and TRBJ1-2, the complete variable domain is KAGVTQTPRYLIKTRGQQVTLSCSPISGHRSVSWYQQTPGQGLQFLFEYFSETQRNKGNFPGRFSGRQFSNSRSEMNVSTLELGDSALYLCASSKTRDRVWGYTFGSGTRLTVV.

This clonotype was seen more than once but under ten times. The chain links TRBV6-2 or TRBV6-3 to TRBJ1-2; 9 nucleotides agree with TRBD1. From germline, CDR1 is MNHEY and CDR2 SVGEGT. The CDR3 length is 15 residues. Trimming at V came to 1 base and at J to 8 bases, leaving 8 bases not matched to a gene. As DNA, the CDR3 is TGTGCCAGCAGTTACTGGGGACAGGGCCTTGGCGGCTACACCTTC. Protein sequence: CASSYWGQGLGGYTF.